There are many counts of the clone carrying this TCR beta chain. The antigen remains undetermined. The germline CDR1 and CDR2 sequences are MNHEY and SVGAGI. V shed 5 bases, J shed 5 bases, and the junction held 3 bases outside the gene matches. This CDR3 comprises 13 residues. TCRdb reprocessed the RACE reads with MiXCR, giving one entry per CDR3 protein. The repertoire consists of 330,000 or so distinct CDR3 sequences, with over 6% occurring once and the leading ten covering around 5.6%. Time point defined: patch test 2, 6 weeks after DPC sensitization. Treatment defined: therapeutic diphenylcyclopropenone sensitization with weekly scalp DPC. These data come from a study of human T cells and chemical hapten exposure. Findings and caveats of the study: No shift was seen in TCRs above 1 in 1000 frequency with DPC sensitization.

Sequencing was performed on whole blood, taken in connection with sensitization to the hapten diphenylcyclopropenone (DPC). This clonotype originated in a woman in her late teens or twenties with alopecia areata. Some clones in this sample may be carry-over from other donors' samples. V gene TRBV6-5 combines with J gene TRBJ1-5; 7 bases align to TRBD1. The chain's CDR3 is CASSRTGHQPQHF. CDR3 coding DNA: TGTGCCAGCAGTCGGACAGGCCATCAGCCCCAGCATTTT.